The 5 T cell receptor beta chains below all came from one sample that was sequenced in a study of metastatic and nonmetastatic thyroid tumors. Until they underwent thyroid surgery, no patient had received any treatment. TCRdb used MiXCR to call clones anew from the PCR reads. This table holds 11,000 to 15,000 clones, approximately 29% found once. What was sequenced was tumor tissue. All receptors derive from a female donor with papillary thyroid cancer or a benign thyroid nodule (not recorded which). Some clones in this sample may be carry-over from other donors' samples.

The sample holds a few counts of this clone. The chain uses TRBV6-2 or TRBV6-3 and TRBJ2-7; no firm D call. CDR3 length: 13 amino acids. Germline-derived CDR1 and CDR2 are MNHEY and SVGEGT. Trimming removed 8 bases at V and 2 bases at J, with 13 bases between. The CDR3 DNA is TGTGCCAGCTTAAGGTTGTCCCCCTACGAGCAGTACTTC. This sequence encodes CASLRLSPYEQYF.

The DNA of the CDR3 is TGTGCCAGCAGCTTAGTAGGTTCCGACACCGGGGAGCTGTTTTTT. Protein sequence: CASSLVGSDTGELFF. The J gene is TRBJ2-2, the V gene TRBV7-2; D call uncertain. V shed 1 base and J shed 3 bases, with 9 bases lying between them. Germline V gene sequence: CDR1 SGHTA, CDR2 FQGNSA. The CDR3 loop spans 15 amino acids. Looking up the rest from reference TRBV7-2 and TRBJ2-2 gives the full variable domain: GAGVSQSPSNKVTEKGKDVELRCDPISGHTALYWYRQSLGQGLEFLIYFQGNSAPDKSGLPSDRFSAERTGGSVSTLTIQRTQQEDSAVYLCASSLVGSDTGELFFGEGSRLTVL.

This clone was counted ten times or more. DNA for the CDR3: TGTGCCAGCTGGGGGACAGGGGAGGGAGTGCAGTACTTC. It translates to CASWGTGEGVQYF. The chain recombines TRBV28 with TRBJ2-7; 10 bases align to TRBD1. Trimming cost V 8 bases and J 9 bases; bases outside gene matches: 10. Germline V gene data show CDR1 as MDHEN and CDR2 as SYDVKM. This CDR3 comprises 13 residues.

The chain employs TRBV18 and TRBJ1-6; 8 bases align to TRBD1. From germline, CDR1 is KGHSH and CDR2 LQKENI. V lost 0 bases and J lost 14; bases outside the gene matches: 6. There are 14 residues in the CDR3. CDR3 protein: CASSPPGQARSLHF. CDR3 nucleotides: TGTGCCAGCTCACCACCGGGACAGGCGCGATCCCTCCACTTT.

By its share, this clone is medium-sized. The chain couples TRBV6-1 to TRBJ2-1, with no clear D. The CDR3 totals 16 residues. The germline V gene has CDR1 MNHNS and CDR2 SASEGT. V lost 5 bases, J lost 6 bases, and 20 bases lay in between. CDR3 sequence: CASSRETRLLSNEQFF. DNA for the CDR3: TGTGCCAGCAGTAGGGAAACGCGGTTGTTGAGCAATGAGCAGTTCTTC.